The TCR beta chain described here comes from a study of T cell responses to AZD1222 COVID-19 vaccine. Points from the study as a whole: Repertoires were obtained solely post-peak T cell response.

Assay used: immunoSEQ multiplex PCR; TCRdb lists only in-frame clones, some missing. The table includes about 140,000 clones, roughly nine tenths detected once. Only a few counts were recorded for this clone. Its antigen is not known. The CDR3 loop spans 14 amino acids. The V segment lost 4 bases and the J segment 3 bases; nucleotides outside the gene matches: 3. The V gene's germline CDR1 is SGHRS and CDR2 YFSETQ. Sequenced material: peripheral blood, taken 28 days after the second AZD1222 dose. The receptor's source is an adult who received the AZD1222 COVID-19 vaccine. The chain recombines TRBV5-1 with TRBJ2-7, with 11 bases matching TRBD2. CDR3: CASSVGLAVYEQYF. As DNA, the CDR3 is TGCGCCAGCAGCGTGGGACTAGCGGTCTACGAGCAGTACTTC.